Given below is one TCR beta chain in context. Regarding time point: after dendritic cell vaccination, including at tumor progression/relapse. The data are from a study of glioma-infiltrating T cells after dendritic cell vaccination. Study details: Dendritic cell vaccination trial patients had either newly diagnosed or recurrent glioblastoma. Autologous tumor lysate-pulsed dendritic cell vaccination was given between the early 2000s and the early 2010s.

Produced via immunoSEQ multiplex PCR; TCRdb's table is partial and in-frame only. The sample has some 78,000 clones, 85% seen once. The sequencing used blood, collected after dendritic cell vaccination. This TCR was recovered from a human donor with glioblastoma.

The CDR3 region is CASSPRQGVTYNEQFF. For the CDR3, the DNA is TGCGCCAGCAGCCCAAGACAGGGGGTAACCTACAATGAGCAGTTCTTC. The chain employs TRBV5-1 and TRBJ2-1; 9 positions agree with TRBD1. After removal of 4 bases from V and 2 bases from J, the junction contained 7 bases not matched to a gene. The CDR3 consists of 16 residues. Germline CDR1 is SGHRS and CDR2 is YFSETQ. The whole variable domain, filled in from reference TRBV5-1 and TRBJ2-1, reads KAGVTQTPRYLIKTRGQQVTLSCSPISGHRSVSWYQQTPGQGLQFLFEYFSETQRNKGNFPGRFSGRQFSNSRSEMNVSTLELGDSALYLCASSPRQGVTYNEQFFGPGTRLTVL.